This TCR beta chain was observed in a study of shared clonotypes between healthy human individuals. This CDR3 contains 11 residues. V lost 4 bases and J lost 14, with 12 bases in between. The germline V gene encodes CDR1 MNHNY and CDR2 SVGAGI (reference sequence). Here immunoSEQ multiplex PCR was the method, and the copy in TCRdb shows in-frame clones only, minus some. The repertoire holds roughly 2,000,000 clones, with 93% as singletons. Naive CD8 isolation took CD45RO-negative cells positively selected for CCR7 and excluded terminally differentiated effector memory CD45RA+ cells. This receptor was taken from a man between 18 and 29 years old in good health. Some clones in this sample may be carry-over from other donors' samples. The gene calls are TRBV6-6 and TRBJ2-1; D is unclear. The sequenced sample consisted of naive CD8+ T cells from PBMCs. CDR3 protein: CASSSPDGEFF. The CDR3 region has the DNA TGTGCCAGCAGTTCGCCGGATGGAGAGTTCTTC.